What follows describes a single T cell receptor (beta chain). Its antigen remains unknown. The data were obtained in a study of OX40 agonist ivuxolimab in advanced cancers. The protocol was immunoSEQ multiplex PCR, while the TCRdb copy is restricted to in-frame clones and leaves out a portion. The sample has some 50,000 clones, 88% seen once. Study-wide findings and caveats: Individuals who were partial responders at 0.1-3.0 mg/kg had clonal expansion that ranked among the lowest.

The sequences come from CD4+ or CD8+ T cells sorted from blood, collected in a trial of the OX40 agonist ivuxolimab. This TCR was sampled from an adult with an advanced solid tumor such as melanoma, head and neck, liver or kidney cancer.

CDR3 bases: TGTGCCAGCAGCCAAGTCCCGGGACACCTTAATGAAAAACTGTTTTTT. Its protein is CASSQVPGHLNEKLFF. This chain connects TRBV14 to TRBJ1-4; perhaps TRBD1 as D (6 bases). With 1 base removed from V and 4 bases from J, the gap between germline ends came to 13 bases. CDR3 length equals 16 residues. The V gene's germline CDR1 is SGHDN and CDR2 FVKESK.